This T cell receptor (beta chain) was sequenced for a study of blood T cell repertoires in COVID-19. The CDR3 is 16 amino acids. CDR1 ENHRY and CDR2 SYGVKD come from the germline V gene. Trimming left V 3 bases short and J 0 bases short, with 12 bases between. Clinical history reported by participants formed the basis on which cohorts were assigned. In the original workflow: By means of reference gene primer amplification, nucleated cell counts were estimated. The repertoire was sequenced with immunoSEQ multiplex PCR; TCRdb's copy has only in-frame clones and lacks some. Clone size and the V and J calls come from that table; the DNA yielded D and trimming. The repertoire holds some 100,000 clones, with around 86% as singletons.

Sequenced input: PBMCs or T cells enriched from blood (not recorded which). The V call is TRBV10-3, the J call TRBJ1-3, with TRBD1 as a possible D gene (5 bases). This TCR came from a woman between 45 and 65 years old who had recovered from COVID-19. For the CDR3, the DNA is TGTGCCATCAGTGAATGGGACGGGAGCTCTGGAAACACCATATATTTT. As protein: CAISEWDGSSGNTIYF.